These 7 T cell receptor beta chains originate from one sample sequenced in a study of blood T cell repertoires in COVID-19. The assay was immunoSEQ multiplex PCR, and TCRdb's table has in-frame clones only and misses some. The sample has 200,000 to 250,000 clones, roughly 84% seen once. Sequencing was carried out using peripheral blood. The receptors were sampled from a man aged 45 to 65 who had recovered from COVID-19.

The DNA for the CDR3 is TGTGCCAGTAAGGGACAGAGTCTTGCAACTAATGAAAAACTGTTTTTT. Translated: CASKGQSLATNEKLFF. V usage is TRBV19 and J usage is TRBJ1-4; 7 nucleotides match TRBD1. The germline V gene encodes CDR1 LNHDA and CDR2 SQIVND (reference sequence). CDR3 length: 16 residues. V lost 7 bases and J lost 0; bases outside the gene matches: 8. Based on the CDR3 plus reference TRBV19 and TRBJ1-4, the full variable domain is DGGITQSPKYLFRKEGQNVTLSCEQNLNHDAMYWYRQDPGQGLRLIYYSQIVNDFQKGDIAEGYSVSREKKESFPLTVTSAQKNPTAFYLCASKGQSLATNEKLFFGSGTQLSVL.

This clone was seen a handful of times. The J gene is TRBJ2-1, the V gene TRBV28, with D maybe TRBD1 (6 bases). Deletions cut 6 bases from V and 0 bases from J, with 12 bases between. Per the germline V gene, CDR1 is MDHEN and CDR2 is SYDVKM. This CDR3 region has 15 residues. The CDR3 sequence is CASRLTGSSYNEQFF. CDR3 in DNA: TGTGCCAGCAGGCTAACAGGGAGCTCCTACAATGAGCAGTTCTTC.

The chain joins TRBV3-1 (or the pseudogene TRBV3-2) to TRBJ1-1, with 7 bases fitting TRBD1. Germline values: CDR1 LGHDT, CDR2 YNNKEL (reference sequence). CDR3 size: 16 residues. Germline trimming cut 5 bases from V and 3 bases from J; bases unmatched to any gene: 12. The CDR3 nucleotides read TGTGCCAGCAGCTATTCGAAGGGCAGGGGGGACACTGAAGCTTTCTTT. Its protein is CASSYSKGRGDTEAFF.

This clone appeared a single time. V and J are TRBV29-1 and TRBJ2-7, with 8 positions matching TRBD1. The CDR3 contains 17 residues. V gave up 7 bases and J gave up 2 bases; unmatched junction bases: 19. Germline CDR1 reads SQVTM; CDR2 reads ANQGSEA. CDR3 bases: TGCAGCGCTACTTTCTATCGACAGGGGACACTGACCTACGAGCAGTACTTC. Its translation: CSATFYRQGTLTYEQYF.

The rearrangement uses TRBV11-2 and TRBJ2-7, with D tentatively TRBD2 (6 bases). CDR3 length equals 15 residues. V was trimmed by 5 bases and J by 0 bases, leaving 14 bases between them. Germline loops: CDR1 SGHAT, CDR2 FQNNGV. In nucleotides, the CDR3 is TGTGCCAGCAGCCCAAGCGGAGGGAGCTCCTACGAGCAGTACTTC. This codes for CASSPSGGSSYEQYF.

The chain couples TRBV27 to TRBJ2-7, with 8 bases aligning to TRBD2. The CDR3 contains 11 residues. The ends lost 8 bases at V and 6 bases at J; junction bases unmatched: 3. The germline gives CDR1 MNHEY, CDR2 SMNVEV (reference sequence). CDR3 amino acids: CASALAGEQYF. The CDR3 DNA is TGTGCCAGCGCTCTAGCGGGCGAGCAGTACTTC.

The chain has TRBV9 and TRBJ2-3; 7 positions match TRBD2. From germline, CDR1 is SGDLS and CDR2 YYNGEE. This CDR3 comprises 14 residues. With 4 bases clipped from V and 4 bases from J, the junction kept 6 bases outside the gene matches. Here the CDR3 reads CASSSRTRADTQYF. CDR3 DNA sequence: TGTGCCAGCAGCTCGAGGACTAGGGCAGATACGCAGTATTTT.